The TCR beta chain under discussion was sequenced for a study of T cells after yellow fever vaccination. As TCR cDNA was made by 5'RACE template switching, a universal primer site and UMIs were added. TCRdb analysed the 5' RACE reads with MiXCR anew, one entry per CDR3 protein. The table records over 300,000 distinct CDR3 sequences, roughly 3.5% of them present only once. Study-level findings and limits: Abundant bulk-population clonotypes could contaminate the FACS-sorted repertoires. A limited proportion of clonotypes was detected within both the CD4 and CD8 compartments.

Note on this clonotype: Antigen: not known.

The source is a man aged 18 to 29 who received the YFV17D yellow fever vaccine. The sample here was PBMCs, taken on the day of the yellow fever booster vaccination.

The CDR3 region has the DNA TGTGCCAGCAGTGTGAGGGGTTCGAACACTGAAGCTTTCTTT. Its translation: CASSVRGSNTEAFF. V usage is TRBV6-1 and J usage is TRBJ1-1; D possibly corresponds to TRBD1 (5 bases). Germline V gene lookup returns CDR1 MNHNS and CDR2 SASEGT. V was cut by 4 bases and J by 1 base, with 10 bases left in between. The CDR3 has 14 residues.